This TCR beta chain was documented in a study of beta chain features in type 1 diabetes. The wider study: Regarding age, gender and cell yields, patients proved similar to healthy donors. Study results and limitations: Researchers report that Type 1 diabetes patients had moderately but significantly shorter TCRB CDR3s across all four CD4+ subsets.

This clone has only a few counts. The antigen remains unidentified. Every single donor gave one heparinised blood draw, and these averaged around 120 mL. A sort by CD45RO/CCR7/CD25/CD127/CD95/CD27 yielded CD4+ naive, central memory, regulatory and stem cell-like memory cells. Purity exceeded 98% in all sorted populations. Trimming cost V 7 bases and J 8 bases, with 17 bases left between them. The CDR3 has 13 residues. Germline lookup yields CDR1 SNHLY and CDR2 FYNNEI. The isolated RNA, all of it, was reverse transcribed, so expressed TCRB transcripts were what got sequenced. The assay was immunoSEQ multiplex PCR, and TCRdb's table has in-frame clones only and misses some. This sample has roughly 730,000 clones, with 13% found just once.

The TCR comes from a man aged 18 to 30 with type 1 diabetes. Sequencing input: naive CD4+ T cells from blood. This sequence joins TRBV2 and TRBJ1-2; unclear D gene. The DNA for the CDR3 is TGTGCCAGCATGCGGGCGAGGGCGGACGGCTACACCTTC. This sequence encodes CASMRARADGYTF.